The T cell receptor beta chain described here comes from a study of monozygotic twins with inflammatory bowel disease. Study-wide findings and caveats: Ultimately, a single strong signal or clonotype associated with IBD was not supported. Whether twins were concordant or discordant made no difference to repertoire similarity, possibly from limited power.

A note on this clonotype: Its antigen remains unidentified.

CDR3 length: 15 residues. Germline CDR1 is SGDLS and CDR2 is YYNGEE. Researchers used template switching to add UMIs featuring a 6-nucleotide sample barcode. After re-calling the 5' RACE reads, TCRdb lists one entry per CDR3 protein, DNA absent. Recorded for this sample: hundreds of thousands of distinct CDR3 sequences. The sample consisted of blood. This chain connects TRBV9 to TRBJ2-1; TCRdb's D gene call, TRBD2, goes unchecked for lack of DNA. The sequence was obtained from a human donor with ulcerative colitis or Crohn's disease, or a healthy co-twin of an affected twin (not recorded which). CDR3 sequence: CASSPGLAGFNEQFF.